This TCR beta chain appears in the sequencing data of a study of early T cells in non-severe SARS-CoV-2 infection. Concerning this clonotype itself: The DNA is omitted, as the CDR3 cannot be located on it reliably, and the CDR3 follows TCRdb's listing.

16 amino acids form the CDR3, both terminal residues included. Molecules of cDNA were individually given unique molecular identifiers that were attached to them. TCRdb reanalysed the 5' RACE reads using MiXCR and keeps one entry per CDR3 protein. The repertoire includes 45,000 to 60,000 distinct CDR3 sequences, approximately 10% of them detected once, and almost 4% sits in the top ten. V is TRBV12-3 or TRBV12-4 and J is TRBJ1-5. The material was whole blood, obtained at baseline. This TCR was recovered from an adult who was a healthcare worker with PCR-confirmed SARS-CoV-2 infection or an uninfected control (not recorded which). The CDR3 sequence: CASSTSGRLSNQPQHF.